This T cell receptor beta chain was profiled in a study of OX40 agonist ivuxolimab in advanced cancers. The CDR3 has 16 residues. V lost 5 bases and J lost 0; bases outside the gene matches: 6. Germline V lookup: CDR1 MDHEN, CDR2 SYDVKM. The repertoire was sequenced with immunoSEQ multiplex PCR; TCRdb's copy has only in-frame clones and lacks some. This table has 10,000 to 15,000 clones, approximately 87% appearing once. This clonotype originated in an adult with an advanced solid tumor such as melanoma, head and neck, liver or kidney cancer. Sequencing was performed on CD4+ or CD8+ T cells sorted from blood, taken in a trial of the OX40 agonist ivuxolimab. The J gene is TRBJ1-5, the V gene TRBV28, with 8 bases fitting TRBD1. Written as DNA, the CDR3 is TGTGCCAGCAGTGGACAGGGACCCGCTAGCAATCAGCCCCAGCATTTT. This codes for CASSGQGPASNQPQHF.